Presented here are 5 T cell receptor beta chains from one specimen sequenced in a study of cytomegalovirus exposure and HLA in healthy donors. The table came from immunoSEQ multiplex PCR; TCRdb's copy has only in-frame clones and leaves some out. Counted here are 330,000 or so clones, roughly 90% occurring once; the ten biggest clones make up roughly 0.8%. The sample was PBMCs. Source of these receptors: a woman in her late teens or twenties in good health and CMV-seronegative.

This clone was recorded a few times. This chain links TRBV12-5 with TRBJ2-1, with 12 bases that match TRBD2. V was pared by 4 bases and J by 8 bases, with 9 bases of the junction left unmatched. Germline CDR1 and CDR2: LGHNT and FRNRAP. The CDR3 runs 16 residues. CDR3 nucleotides: TGTGCTAGTGGTTCCCTGACTAGCGGGAGTCGCGATGAGCAGTTCTTC. Protein: CASGSLTSGSRDEQFF.

This clone has a handful of counts. This chain uses TRBV2 with TRBJ2-1; 7 positions match TRBD2. CDR1 is SNHLY, CDR2 FYNNEI, per germline. Trimming removed 8 bases from V and 6 bases from J; junction bases left unmatched: 10. The CDR3 contains 14 residues. DNA for the CDR3: TGTGCCAGCGGGCCCAGCGGGATAGGCAATGAGCAGTTCTTC. Translating it yields CASGPSGIGNEQFF.

This clone has a handful of counts. The chain uses TRBV18 and TRBJ2-7; D is unresolved. This CDR3 contains 14 residues. Germline CDR1 and CDR2: KGHSH and LQKENI. Trimming shortened V by 6 bases and J by 7 bases, and 19 bases separated the two germline ends. CDR3 residues: CASSPSRTTREQYF. The CDR3 region has the DNA TGTGCCAGCTCCCCCTCTCGTACTACGAGGGAGCAGTACTTC.

In this sample, this clone turned up a few times. V is TRBV30 and J is TRBJ1-2, with 10 bases lining up with TRBD1. Germline V CDR1 and CDR2: GTSNPN, SVGIG (reference sequence). After removal of 6 bases from V and 7 bases from J, the junction contained 11 bases not matched to a gene. The CDR3 contains 14 residues. The CDR3: CACNLGTGAGGYTF. The CDR3, as DNA: TGTGCCTGCAACCTCGGGACAGGGGCTGGTGGCTACACCTTC.

The J gene is TRBJ2-7, the V gene TRBV4-3; 8 bases map to TRBD1. J lost 3 bases, V lost 1 base, and 5 bases had no gene match. CDR3 length: 15 amino acids. CDR1 is LGHNA, CDR2 YSLEER, per germline. CDR3 nucleotide sequence: TGCGCCAGCAGCCAAGGACAGGGGATTTTCTACGAGCAGTACTTC. This codes for CASSQGQGIFYEQYF.